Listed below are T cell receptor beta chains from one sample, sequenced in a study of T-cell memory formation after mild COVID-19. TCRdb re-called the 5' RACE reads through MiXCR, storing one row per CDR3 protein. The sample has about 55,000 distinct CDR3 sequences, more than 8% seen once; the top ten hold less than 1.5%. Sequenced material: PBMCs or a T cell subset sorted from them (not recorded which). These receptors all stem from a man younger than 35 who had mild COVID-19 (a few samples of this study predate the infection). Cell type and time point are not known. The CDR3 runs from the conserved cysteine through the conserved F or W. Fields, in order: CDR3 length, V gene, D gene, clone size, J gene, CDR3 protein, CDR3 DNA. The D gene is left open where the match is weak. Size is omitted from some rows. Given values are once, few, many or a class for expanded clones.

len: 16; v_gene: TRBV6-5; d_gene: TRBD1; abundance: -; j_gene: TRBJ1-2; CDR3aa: CASSYSGTGPFYGYTF; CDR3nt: TGTGCCAGCAGTTACTCCGGGACAGGGCCGTTCTATGGCTACACCTTC
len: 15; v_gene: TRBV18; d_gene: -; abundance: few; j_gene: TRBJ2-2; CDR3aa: CASSPPLSYTGELFF; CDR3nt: TGTGCCAGCTCACCACCCCTGTCCTACACCGGGGAGCTGTTTTTT
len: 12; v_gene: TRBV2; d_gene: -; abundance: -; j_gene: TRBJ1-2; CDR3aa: CARGIVDYGYTF; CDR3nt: TGTGCCAGAGGGATAGTAGACTATGGCTACACCTTC
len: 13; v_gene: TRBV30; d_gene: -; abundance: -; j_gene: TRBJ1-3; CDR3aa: CAWSFGTAVTIYF; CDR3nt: TGTGCCTGGAGTTTTGGGACGGCGGTGACCATATATTTT
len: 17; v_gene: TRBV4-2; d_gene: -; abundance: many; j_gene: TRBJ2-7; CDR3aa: CASSQGREDRAGYEQYF; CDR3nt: TGTGCCAGCAGCCAAGGGCGTGAGGACCGGGCTGGGTACGAGCAGTACTTC
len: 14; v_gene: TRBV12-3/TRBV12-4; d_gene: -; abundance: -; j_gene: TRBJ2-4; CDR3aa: CASSLAGLEYIQYF; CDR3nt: TGTGCCAGCAGTTTAGCGGGCCTTGAGTACATTCAGTACTTC
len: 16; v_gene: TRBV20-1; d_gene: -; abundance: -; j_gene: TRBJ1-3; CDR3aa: CSAATGSPNSGNTIYF; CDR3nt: TGCAGTGCTGCGACCGGGTCCCCAAACTCTGGAAACACCATATATTTT
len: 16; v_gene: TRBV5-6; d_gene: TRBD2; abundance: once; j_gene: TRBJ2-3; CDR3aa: CASSGLAGGLSDTQYF; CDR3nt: TGTGCCAGCAGTGGGCTCGCGGGGGGGCTCTCAGATACGCAGTATTTT
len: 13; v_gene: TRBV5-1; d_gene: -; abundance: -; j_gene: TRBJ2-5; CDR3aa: CAISPQGQETQYF; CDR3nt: TGCGCCATCAGCCCCCAGGGCCAAGAGACCCAGTACTTC
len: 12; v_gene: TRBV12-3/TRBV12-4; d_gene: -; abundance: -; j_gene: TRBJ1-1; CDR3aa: CASTGTNTEAFF; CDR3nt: TGTGCCAGCACCGGCACGAACACTGAAGCTTTCTTT
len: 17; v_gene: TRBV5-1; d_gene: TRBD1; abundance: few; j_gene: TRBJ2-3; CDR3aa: CASSRDRGVRGTDTQYF; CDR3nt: TGCGCCAGCAGCAGGGACAGGGGTGTTAGGGGCACAGATACGCAGTATTTT
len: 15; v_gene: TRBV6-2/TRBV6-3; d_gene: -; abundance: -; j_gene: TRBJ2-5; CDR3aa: CASSHLRRTEETQYF; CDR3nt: TGTGCCAGCAGTCATCTACGGAGGACAGAAGAGACCCAGTACTTC
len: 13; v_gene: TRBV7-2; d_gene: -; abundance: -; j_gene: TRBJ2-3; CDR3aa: CASSATFSDTQYF; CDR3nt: TGTGCCAGCAGTGCGACATTTAGCGATACGCAGTATTTT
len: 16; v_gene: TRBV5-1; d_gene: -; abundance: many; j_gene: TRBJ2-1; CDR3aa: CASRLFGTGSYNEQFF; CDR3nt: TGCGCCAGCAGACTATTCGGTACAGGTTCCTACAATGAGCAGTTCTTC
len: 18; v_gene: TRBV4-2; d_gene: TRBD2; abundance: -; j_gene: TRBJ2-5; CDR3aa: CASSQELPGGRSWETQYF; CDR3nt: TGTGCCAGCAGCCAAGAGTTGCCGGGGGGGCGGTCATGGGAGACCCAGTACTTC
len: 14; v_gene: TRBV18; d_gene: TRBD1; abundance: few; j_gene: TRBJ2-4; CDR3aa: CASSGTGLKDIQYF; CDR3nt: TGTGCCAGCTCGGGGACAGGGTTAAAGGACATTCAGTACTTC
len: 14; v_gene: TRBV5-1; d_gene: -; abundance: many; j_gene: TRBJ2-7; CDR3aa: CASNLGGVSYEQYF; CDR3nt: TGCGCCAGCAACCTCGGTGGGGTATCCTACGAGCAGTACTTC
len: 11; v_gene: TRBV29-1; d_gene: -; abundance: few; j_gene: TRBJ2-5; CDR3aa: CSVRSGETQYF; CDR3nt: TGCAGCGTTCGGAGCGGGGAGACCCAGTACTTC
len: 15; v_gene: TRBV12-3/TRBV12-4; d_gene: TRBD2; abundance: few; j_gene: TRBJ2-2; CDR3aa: CASRRGGAVTGELFF; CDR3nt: TGTGCCAGCAGGCGCGGGGGGGCGGTCACCGGGGAGCTGTTTTTT
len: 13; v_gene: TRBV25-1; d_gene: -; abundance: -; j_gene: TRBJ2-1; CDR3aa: CASRRTAEGEQFF; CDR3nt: TGTGCCAGTCGACGGACGGCCGAAGGAGAGCAGTTCTTC
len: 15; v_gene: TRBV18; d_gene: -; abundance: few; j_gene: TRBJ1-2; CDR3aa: CASSPSGALGYGYTF; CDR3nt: TGTGCCAGCTCACCGTCGGGGGCCTTGGGGTATGGCTACACCTTC
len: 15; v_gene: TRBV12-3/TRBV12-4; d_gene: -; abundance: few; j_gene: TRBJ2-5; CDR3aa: CASSLGQGKGETQYF; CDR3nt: TGTGCCAGCAGTTTGGGCCAGGGTAAGGGAGAGACCCAGTACTTC
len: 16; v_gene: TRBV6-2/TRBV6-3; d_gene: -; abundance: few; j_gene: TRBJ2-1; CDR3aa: CASSSLVGGVDNEQFF; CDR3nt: TGTGCCAGCAGTTCCCTCGTCGGCGGGGTGGACAATGAGCAGTTCTTC
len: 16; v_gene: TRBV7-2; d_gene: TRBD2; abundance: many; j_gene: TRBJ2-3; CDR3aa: CASRITSGGAADTQYF; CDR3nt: TGTGCCAGCAGGATAACTAGCGGGGGGGCAGCAGATACGCAGTATTTT
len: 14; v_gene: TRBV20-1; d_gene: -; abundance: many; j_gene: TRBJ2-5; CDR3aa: CSARGGLDQETQYF; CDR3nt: TGCAGTGCTAGAGGGGGACTCGACCAAGAGACCCAGTACTTC
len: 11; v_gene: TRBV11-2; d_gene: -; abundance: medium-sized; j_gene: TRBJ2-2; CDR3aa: CASSPPGELFF; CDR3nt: TGTGCCAGCAGCCCTCCCGGGGAGCTGTTTTTT
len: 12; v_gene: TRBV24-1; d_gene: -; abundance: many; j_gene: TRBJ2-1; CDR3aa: CATSDFRNEQFF; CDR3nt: TGTGCCACCAGTGATTTCCGAAATGAGCAGTTCTTC